A single sample is the source of the 26 T cell receptor beta chains below, sequenced in a study of blood T cells in healthy people across ages. Through a sample-barcoded 5' primer and a J-beta primer mix, a second PCR was run for roughly 7 to 12 cycles. TCRdb analysed the 5' RACE reads with MiXCR anew, one entry per CDR3 protein. The profile covers some 1.5 million distinct CDR3 sequences, with over 25% appearing a single time and approximately 7.7% taken by the ten largest. The sequenced material came from blood. All receptors derive from a woman in her twenties or thirties in good health.

The CDR3 protein is CASSLEPAGGTGELFF. As DNA, the CDR3 is TGCGCCAGCAGCTTGGAGCCAGCGGGAGGGACCGGGGAGCTGTTTTTT. The V and J genes are TRBV5-1 and TRBJ2-2; TRBD2 matches 10 bases. The CDR3 has 16 residues. V was pared by 0 bases and J by 5 bases, with 4 bases of the junction left unmatched. Germline lookup yields CDR1 SGHRS and CDR2 YFSETQ. The variable domain in full, completed from reference TRBV5-1 and TRBJ2-2, reads KAGVTQTPRYLIKTRGQQVTLSCSPISGHRSVSWYQQTPGQGLQFLFEYFSETQRNKGNFPGRFSGRQFSNSRSEMNVSTLELGDSALYLCASSLEPAGGTGELFFGEGSRLTVL.

The chain recombines TRBV30 with TRBJ2-7; 10 bases map to TRBD2. V lost 4 bases, J lost 7 bases, and 13 bases stayed unmatched. From germline, CDR1 is GTSNPN and CDR2 SVGIG (reference sequence). This CDR3 contains 15 residues. Here the CDR3 DNA reads TGTGCCTGGACCCCCCGAGGAGCGGGGGGGCAGGAGCAGTACTTC. Translation gives CAWTPRGAGGQEQYF.

Remarks on this clonotype: A much larger clone sits a single nucleotide away, making a read error possible. The chain links TRBV6-1 to TRBJ2-7; a possible D gene is TRBD1 (5 bases). The V end was cut by 6 bases, the J end by 2 bases, with 14 bases between. CDR1 is MNHNS, CDR2 SASEGT, per germline. The CDR3 extends over 14 amino acids. This CDR3 reads CASRLGRDTYEQYF. DNA of the CDR3: TGTGCCAGCAGACTGGGCAGGGATACCTACGAGCAGTACTTC.

CDR3 in amino acids: CASGSTIYNEQYF. The CDR3 DNA follows: TGTGCCAGCGGGAGTACTATTTACAATGAGCAGTACTTC. The V gene is TRBV2, the J gene TRBJ2-4, with D possibly being TRBD2 (5 bases). The CDR3 spans 13 residues. Germline V lookup: CDR1 SNHLY, CDR2 FYNNEI. V was clipped by 8 bases and J by 13 bases, with 21 bases between them.

The chain links TRBV6-5 to TRBJ2-3; 9 nucleotides align to TRBD1. Looked up from germline, CDR1 is MNHEY and CDR2 is SVGAGI. CDR3 length: 19 amino acids. V trimming: 2 bases; J trimming: 3 bases; junction bases outside the gene matches: 15. Here the CDR3 reads CASSYTTRQGVGQTDTQYF. Written as DNA, the CDR3 is TGTGCCAGCAGTTACACCACTAGACAGGGGGTCGGACAGACAGATACGCAGTATTTT.

In this sample, this clonotype turned up many times. This chain uses TRBV27 with TRBJ2-7; 7 bases are shared with TRBD1. Germline values: CDR1 MNHEY, CDR2 SMNVEV (reference sequence). CDR3 length: 14 amino acids. V gave up 5 bases and J gave up 2 bases; unmatched junction bases: 6. CDR3 sequence: CASSLRGRTYEQYF. The CDR3 DNA sequence: TGTGCCAGCAGTCTTAGGGGGCGCACCTACGAGCAGTACTTC.

In its sample, this clonotype was seen a few times. CDR3 loop: CASSSGGSVNEQFF. The CDR3 nucleotides read TGTGCCAGCAGCTCTGGGGGGAGCGTCAATGAGCAGTTCTTC. The chain employs TRBV7-2 and TRBJ2-1; TRBD2 might be the D (6 bases). Trimming took off 4 bases at V and 6 bases at J, with 13 bases between the two ends. Germline V gives CDR1 SGHTA, CDR2 FQGNSA. The CDR3 consists of 14 residues.

As for this clonotype: Being one base from a much bigger clone, this may be a read error. The gene calls are TRBV6-6 and TRBJ1-2; D remains ambiguous. The CDR3 is made up of 16 amino acids. V lost 2 bases and J 2 bases, leaving 15 bases between the germline ends. CDR1 is MNHNY and CDR2 is SVGAGI in the germline V gene (reference sequence). The CDR3 bases are TGTGCCAGCAGTTACCCAGCGGGCATCCGAAACTATGGCTACACCTTC. Protein: CASSYPAGIRNYGYTF.

This clonotype was counted only a few times. This chain links TRBV4-3 with TRBJ2-7, with unresolved D. Trimming took 2 bases from V and 3 from J, leaving 14 bases between them. The CDR3 is 15 amino acids. Per the germline V gene, CDR1 is LGHNA and CDR2 is YSLEER. The CDR3 nucleotides are TGCGCCAGCAGCCAAAATTGGGCTCGCCACTACGAGCAGTACTTC. This encodes CASSQNWARHYEQYF.

The chain employs TRBV5-1 and TRBJ2-7, with D tentatively TRBD1 (6 bases). The length of the CDR3 is 16 residues. Germline CDR1 SGHRS, CDR2 YFSETQ. V lost 1 base to trimming and J lost 0 bases, with 14 bases between them. Here the CDR3 reads CASSLSDSRGSYEQYF. CDR3 sequence (DNA): TGCGCCAGCAGCTTGAGCGACAGCAGGGGCTCCTACGAGCAGTACTTC.

This clonotype showed up just a few times. This chain uses TRBV29-1 with TRBJ1-1, with 7 positions matching TRBD1. Trimming cost V 3 bases and J 0 bases; bases outside gene matches: 7. Germline V lookup: CDR1 SQVTM, CDR2 ANQGSEA. The CDR3 sequence is 15 residues long. CDR3 loop: CSVEGRDRLNTEAFF. The CDR3, as DNA: TGCAGCGTTGAGGGGCGGGACAGATTGAACACTGAAGCTTTCTTT.

About this clonotype: The junction does not match germline at one end; this may be a read error. This chain uses TRBV12-5 with TRBJ2-3; no reliable D call. Looked up from germline, CDR1 is LGHNT and CDR2 is FRNRAP. CDR3 length: 13 amino acids. The chain's CDR3 is CASGLEYADTHYF. Written as DNA, the CDR3 is TGTGCTAGTGGTTTGGAATACGCGGATACGCACTATTTT.

This clonotype has at least ten counts. The J gene is TRBJ1-2, the V gene TRBV12-3 or TRBV12-4, with D perhaps matching TRBD1 (6 bases). V lost 3 bases and J 4 bases, leaving 12 bases between the germline ends. The CDR3 consists of 14 residues. CDR3 residues: CASSFERTVYGYTF. The CDR3 region has the DNA TGTGCCAGCAGTTTTGAAAGGACAGTCTATGGCTACACCTTC.

The V and J genes are TRBV18 and TRBJ2-1; TRBD2 matches 14 bases. The V segment lost 4 bases and the J segment 8 bases; nucleotides outside the gene matches: 7. CDR3 size: 16 residues. CDR1 is KGHSH and CDR2 is LQKENI in the germline V gene. CDR3: CASSLSGTSGGYEQFF. The CDR3 nucleotides read TGTGCCAGCTCACTCTCCGGGACTAGCGGGGGATATGAGCAGTTCTTC.

This clonotype appeared many times. The J gene is TRBJ1-2, the V gene TRBV20-1; D uncertain. The V end was cut by 6 bases, the J end by 3 bases, with 11 bases between. This CDR3 has 12 amino acids. Germline V gene lookup returns CDR1 DFQATT and CDR2 SNEGSKA (reference sequence). The CDR3 DNA reads TGCAGTGCCATCGACGGACACTATGGCTACACCTTC. Translating it yields CSAIDGHYGYTF.

This clonotype came up a few times. The J gene is TRBJ2-4, the V gene TRBV19, with D perhaps TRBD1 or TRBD2 (5 bases each). CDR1 is LNHDA, CDR2 SQIVND, per germline (reference sequence). The CDR3 has 19 amino acids. Trimming cost V 0 bases and J 1 base, with 19 bases left between them. CDR3 DNA: TGTGCCAGTAGTATAGAGAGGGCAGGGTCAGGTTGGGCCAAAAACATTCAGTACTTC. Its translation is CASSIERAGSGWAKNIQYF.

This clonotype came up many times. V usage is TRBV27 and J usage is TRBJ1-2; 8 bases are a match to TRBD1. Unmatched junction bases numbered 9, after V lost 4 bases and J lost 5 bases. Germline V gives CDR1 MNHEY, CDR2 SMNVEV (reference sequence). This CDR3 spans 15 amino acids. CDR3 region: CASSSGTGGTYGYTF. The CDR3 nucleotides read TGTGCCAGCAGTTCAGGGACAGGTGGCACGTATGGCTACACCTTC.

The chain has TRBV29-1 and TRBJ1-5; no reliable D call. This CDR3 is built from 13 residues. Germline V CDR1 and CDR2: SQVTM, ANQGSEA. The V and J ends lost 4 bases and 7 bases respectively, with 14 bases between them. The CDR3 nucleotides read TGCAGCGTTGGAGAGGACCGGGCGCAGCCCCAGCATTTT. Its translation: CSVGEDRAQPQHF.

Notes on this clonotype: The junction and the germline gene differ at one end; a read error may be behind it. The CDR3 coding sequence is TGTGCTAGCAGCTTGGAGCCGGGGGATCAGCCCCAGCATTTT. It is translated as CASSLEPGDQPQHF. The rearrangement joins TRBV5-5 to TRBJ1-5; perhaps TRBD1 as D (5 bases). CDR1 SGHKS and CDR2 YYEKEE come from the germline V gene (reference sequence). The CDR3 sequence is 14 residues long.

This clonotype was seen a handful of times. The chain is built from TRBV5-1 and TRBJ2-5; 9 bases are shared with TRBD1. The V segment lost 0 bases and the J segment 4 bases; nucleotides outside the gene matches: 7. CDR3 size: 16 residues. Germline lookup yields CDR1 SGHRS and CDR2 YFSETQ. CDR3 bases: TGCGCCAGCAGCTTGGCCCAGACAGGGGGGCGAGAGACCCAGTACTTC. It translates to CASSLAQTGGRETQYF.

The chain is built from TRBV12-3 or TRBV12-4 and TRBJ1-2; the D gene is possibly TRBD1 (6 bases). This CDR3 comprises 14 residues. The germline V and J ends were trimmed by 3 bases and 7 bases, with 15 bases remaining between them. The CDR3 here is CASSFSGGGGGYTF. The DNA of the CDR3 is TGTGCCAGCAGTTTTTCGGGGGGCGGGGGTGGCTACACCTTC.

This chain links TRBV20-1 with TRBJ2-4, with D tentatively TRBD1 or TRBD2 (5 bases each). This CDR3 has 12 residues. The V gene lost 1 base and the J gene lost 9 bases, with 10 bases spanning the gap. Looked up from germline, CDR1 is DFQATT and CDR2 is SNEGSKA (reference sequence). The CDR3, as DNA: TGCAGTGCTAGAGGGGGGATGGGCATTCAGTACTTC. Amino acids: CSARGGMGIQYF.

This clonotype was seen a single time. The V call is TRBV7-2, the J call TRBJ2-7; TRBD2 matches 10 bases. Looked up from germline, CDR1 is SGHTA and CDR2 is FQGNSA. J was trimmed by 0 bases and V by 5 bases; bases with no gene match: 4. CDR3 size: 15 residues. The CDR3: CASSHTSGASYEQYF. The CDR3 DNA is TGTGCCAGCAGCCATACTAGCGGGGCCTCCTACGAGCAGTACTTC.

This clonotype occurred a few times. V gene TRBV7-2 combines with J gene TRBJ2-3; 8 nucleotides agree with TRBD2. Per germline, CDR1 SGHTA and CDR2 FQGNSA. The trim removed 1 base at V and 2 bases at J, leaving 2 bases unmatched. This CDR3 comprises 15 residues. CDR3 nucleotides: TGTGCCAGCAGCTTAGGCGGGAGGAACACAGATACGCAGTATTTT. This codes for CASSLGGRNTDTQYF.

This clonotype has just a few counts. The gene calls are TRBV20-1 and TRBJ1-1; 8 nucleotides align to TRBD1. The J segment lost 0 bases and the V segment lost 0 bases, leaving 3 bases of the junction unmatched. The CDR3 extends over 15 amino acids. Per the germline V gene, CDR1 is DFQATT and CDR2 is SNEGSKA (reference sequence). The chain's CDR3 is CSAREQGGMNTEAFF. The CDR3 region has the DNA TGCAGTGCTAGAGAACAGGGGGGTATGAACACTGAAGCTTTCTTT.

This clonotype came up many times. The junction differs from germline at one of its ends, possibly a read error. The rearrangement joins TRBV4-3 to TRBJ2-1, with 14 bases matching TRBD2. Germline CDR1 is LGHNA and CDR2 is YSLEER. The CDR3 runs to 15 residues. As DNA, the CDR3 is TGCGCCAACAGCCAGGGACTAGCGGGAGCGAATGAGCAGTTCTTC. Its protein product is CANSQGLAGANEQFF.